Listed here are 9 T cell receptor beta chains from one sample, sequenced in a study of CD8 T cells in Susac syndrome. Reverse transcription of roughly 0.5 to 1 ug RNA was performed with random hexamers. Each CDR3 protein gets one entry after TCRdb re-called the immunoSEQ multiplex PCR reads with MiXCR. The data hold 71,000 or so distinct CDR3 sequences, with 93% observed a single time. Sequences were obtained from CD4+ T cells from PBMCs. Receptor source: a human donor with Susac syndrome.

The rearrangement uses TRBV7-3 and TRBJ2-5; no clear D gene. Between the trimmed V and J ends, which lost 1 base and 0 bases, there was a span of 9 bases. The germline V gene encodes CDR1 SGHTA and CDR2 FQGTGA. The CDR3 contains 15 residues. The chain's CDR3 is CASSLNAGHQETQYF. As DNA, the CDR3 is TGTGCCAGCAGCTTAAACGCTGGTCACCAAGAGACCCAGTACTTC.

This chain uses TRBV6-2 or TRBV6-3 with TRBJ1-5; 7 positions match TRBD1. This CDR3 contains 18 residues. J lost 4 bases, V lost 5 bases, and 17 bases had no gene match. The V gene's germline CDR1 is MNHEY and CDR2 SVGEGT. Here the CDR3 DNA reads TGTGCCAGCAGTCTAACCCCGGGACAGCCCACTTCTAATCAGCCCCAGCATTTT. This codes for CASSLTPGQPTSNQPQHF.

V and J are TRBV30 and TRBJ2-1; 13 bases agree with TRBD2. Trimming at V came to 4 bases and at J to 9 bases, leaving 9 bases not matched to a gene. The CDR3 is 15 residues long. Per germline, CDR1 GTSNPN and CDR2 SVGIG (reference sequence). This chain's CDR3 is CAWTLLAGGPGEQFF. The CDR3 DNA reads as TGTGCCTGGACCCTACTAGCGGGGGGGCCTGGTGAGCAGTTCTTC.

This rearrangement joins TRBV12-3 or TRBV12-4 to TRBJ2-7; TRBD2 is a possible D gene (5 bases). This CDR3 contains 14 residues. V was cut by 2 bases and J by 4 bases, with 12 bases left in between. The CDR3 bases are TGTGCCAGCAGTTTAAGTGAGGGTCGGTACGAGCAGTACTTC. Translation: CASSLSEGRYEQYF.

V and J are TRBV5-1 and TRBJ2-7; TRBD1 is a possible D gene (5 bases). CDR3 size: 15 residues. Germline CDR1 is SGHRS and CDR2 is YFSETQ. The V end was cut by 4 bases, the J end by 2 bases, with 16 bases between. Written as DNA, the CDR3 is TGCGCCAGCAGCCCGAAGGGGATAACAACCTACGAGCAGTACTTC. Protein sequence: CASSPKGITTYEQYF.

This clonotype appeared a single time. The CDR3 nucleotides read TGTGCCAGCAGCAGGGGGACAGGCAACTATGGCTACACCTTC. Its translation is CASSRGTGNYGYTF. The V gene is TRBV25-1, the J gene TRBJ1-2, with TRBD1 matching 8 bases. The CDR3 is made up of 14 amino acids. CDR1 MGHDK and CDR2 SYGVNS come from the germline V gene. V lost 6 bases, J lost 2 bases, and 5 bases stayed unmatched.

CDR3 region: CASSLVQVSYNSPLHF. DNA for the CDR3: TGCGCCAGCAGCTTGGTTCAGGTCTCCTATAATTCACCCCTCCACTTT. The rearrangement links TRBV5-1 to TRBJ1-6, with D unclear. The V end lost 0 bases, the J end lost 0 bases, and 7 bases lay between the germline ends. Germline V CDR1 and CDR2: SGHRS, YFSETQ. The CDR3 covers 16 residues.

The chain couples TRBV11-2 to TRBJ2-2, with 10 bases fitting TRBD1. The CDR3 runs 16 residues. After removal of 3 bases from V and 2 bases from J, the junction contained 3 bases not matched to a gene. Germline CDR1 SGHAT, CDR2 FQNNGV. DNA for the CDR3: TGTGCCAGCAGCTTCGGGGACAGGGGAAACACCGGGGAGCTGTTTTTT. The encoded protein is CASSFGDRGNTGELFF.

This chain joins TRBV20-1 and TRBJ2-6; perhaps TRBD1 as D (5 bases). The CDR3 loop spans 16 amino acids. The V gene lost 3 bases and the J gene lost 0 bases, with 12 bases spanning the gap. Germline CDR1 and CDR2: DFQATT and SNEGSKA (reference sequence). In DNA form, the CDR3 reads TGCAGTGCTAGTAAACAGGTTATCTCTGGGGCCAACGTCCTGACTTTC. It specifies CSASKQVISGANVLTF.